Listed here are 8 T cell receptor beta chains from one sample, sequenced in a study of shared clonotypes between healthy human individuals. Profiling relied on immunoSEQ multiplex PCR, and the TCRdb table lists in-frame clones only, not all of them. The sample yields approximately 700,000 clones, around 78% seen once. The specimen was memory CD4+ T cells sorted from blood. Subset specified: CD45RA-negative fraction. Every receptor here comes from a woman in her twenties or thirties in good health.

J is TRBJ2-1 and V is TRBV7-8, with TRBD2 identical over 10 bases. This CDR3 has 15 residues. The junction had 6 bases not matched to a gene; V was cut back by 2 bases and J by 8 bases. The V gene's germline CDR1 is SGHVS and CDR2 FQNEAQ. In DNA, the CDR3 is TGTGCCAGCAGCTTACTAGCGGGAGCCCCCCATGAGCAGTTCTTC. Translation gives CASSLLAGAPHEQFF.

The chain links TRBV28 to TRBJ2-5; D may be TRBD2 (7 bases). Trimming removed 4 bases at V and 5 bases at J, with 14 bases between. This CDR3 spans 14 amino acids. Germline-derived CDR1 and CDR2 are MDHEN and SYDVKM. CDR3: CASSSTRGGETQYF. In DNA, the CDR3 is TGTGCCAGCAGTTCTACTAGGGGGGGGGAGACCCAGTACTTC.

The chain uses TRBV11-2 and TRBJ1-2; D is possibly TRBD1 (5 bases). CDR1 is SGHAT, CDR2 FQNNGV, per germline. Trimming took off 1 base at V and 2 bases at J, with 8 bases between the two ends. This CDR3 spans 14 amino acids. CDR3 nucleotide sequence: TGTGCCAGCAGCTTAGGAGACAGAAACTATGGCTACACCTTC. Translating gives CASSLGDRNYGYTF.

The V and J genes are TRBV4-1 and TRBJ2-7, with 7 positions matching TRBD2. Germline V gene data show CDR1 as MGHRA and CDR2 as YSYEKL. The CDR3 contains 16 residues. The ends lost 0 bases at V and 0 bases at J; junction bases unmatched: 5. DNA for the CDR3: TGCGCCAGCAGCCAAGATCTCGGCGGGAGCTCCTACGAGCAGTACTTC. Translating gives CASSQDLGGSSYEQYF.

This rearrangement joins TRBV5-6 to TRBJ1-2, with 7 nucleotides matching TRBD1. V shed 2 bases, J shed 0 bases, and the junction held 4 bases outside the gene matches. The germline CDR1 and CDR2 sequences are SGHDT and YYEEEE. This CDR3 has 15 residues. The CDR3 region has the DNA TGTGCCAGCAGCTTCCGGGACAGAGCTAACTATGGCTACACCTTC. Encoded protein: CASSFRDRANYGYTF.

The chain joins TRBV27 to TRBJ2-2, with D possibly TRBD1 on 6 matching bases. Trimming stripped 6 bases from V and 3 bases from J, with 17 bases between. Germline-derived CDR1 and CDR2 are MNHEY and SMNVEV (reference sequence). The CDR3 length is 16 residues. The CDR3 loop reads CASRGSAGTHTGELFF. The CDR3 DNA follows: TGTGCCAGCAGAGGATCCGCCGGGACACACACCGGGGAGCTGTTTTTT.

The chain has TRBV7-8 and TRBJ1-4, with TRBD1 matching over 9 bases. Germline CDR1 and CDR2: SGHVS and FQNEAQ. V shed 4 bases, J shed 10 bases, and the junction held 7 bases outside the gene matches. The CDR3 is made up of 14 amino acids. CDR3 sequence: CASSYRDRAGKLFF. The CDR3 nucleotides read TGTGCCAGCAGCTACCGGGACAGGGCGGGAAAACTGTTTTTT.

This rearrangement joins TRBV5-1 to TRBJ2-3, with 10 positions matching TRBD2. Germline assignment: CDR1 SGHRS and CDR2 YFSETQ. The trim removed 4 bases at V and 5 bases at J, leaving 10 bases unmatched. This CDR3 region has 16 residues. CDR3 region: CASSVALAGEVDTQYF. CDR3 nucleotides: TGCGCCAGCAGCGTCGCCCTAGCGGGAGAAGTAGATACGCAGTATTTT.